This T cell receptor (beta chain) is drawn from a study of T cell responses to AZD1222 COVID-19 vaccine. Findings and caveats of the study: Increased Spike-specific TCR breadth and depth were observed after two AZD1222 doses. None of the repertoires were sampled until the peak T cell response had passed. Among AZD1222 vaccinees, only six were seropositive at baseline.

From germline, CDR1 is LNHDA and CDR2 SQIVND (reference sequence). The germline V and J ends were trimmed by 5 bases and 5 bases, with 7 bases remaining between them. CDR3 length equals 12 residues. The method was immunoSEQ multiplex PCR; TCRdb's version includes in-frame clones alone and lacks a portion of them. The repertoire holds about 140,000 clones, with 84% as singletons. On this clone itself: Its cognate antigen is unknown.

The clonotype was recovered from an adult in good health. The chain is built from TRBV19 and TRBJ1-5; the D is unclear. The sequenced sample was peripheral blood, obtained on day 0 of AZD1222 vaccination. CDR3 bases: TGTGCCAGTAGTTCCTCGGATCAGCCCCAGCATTTT. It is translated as CASSSSDQPQHF.